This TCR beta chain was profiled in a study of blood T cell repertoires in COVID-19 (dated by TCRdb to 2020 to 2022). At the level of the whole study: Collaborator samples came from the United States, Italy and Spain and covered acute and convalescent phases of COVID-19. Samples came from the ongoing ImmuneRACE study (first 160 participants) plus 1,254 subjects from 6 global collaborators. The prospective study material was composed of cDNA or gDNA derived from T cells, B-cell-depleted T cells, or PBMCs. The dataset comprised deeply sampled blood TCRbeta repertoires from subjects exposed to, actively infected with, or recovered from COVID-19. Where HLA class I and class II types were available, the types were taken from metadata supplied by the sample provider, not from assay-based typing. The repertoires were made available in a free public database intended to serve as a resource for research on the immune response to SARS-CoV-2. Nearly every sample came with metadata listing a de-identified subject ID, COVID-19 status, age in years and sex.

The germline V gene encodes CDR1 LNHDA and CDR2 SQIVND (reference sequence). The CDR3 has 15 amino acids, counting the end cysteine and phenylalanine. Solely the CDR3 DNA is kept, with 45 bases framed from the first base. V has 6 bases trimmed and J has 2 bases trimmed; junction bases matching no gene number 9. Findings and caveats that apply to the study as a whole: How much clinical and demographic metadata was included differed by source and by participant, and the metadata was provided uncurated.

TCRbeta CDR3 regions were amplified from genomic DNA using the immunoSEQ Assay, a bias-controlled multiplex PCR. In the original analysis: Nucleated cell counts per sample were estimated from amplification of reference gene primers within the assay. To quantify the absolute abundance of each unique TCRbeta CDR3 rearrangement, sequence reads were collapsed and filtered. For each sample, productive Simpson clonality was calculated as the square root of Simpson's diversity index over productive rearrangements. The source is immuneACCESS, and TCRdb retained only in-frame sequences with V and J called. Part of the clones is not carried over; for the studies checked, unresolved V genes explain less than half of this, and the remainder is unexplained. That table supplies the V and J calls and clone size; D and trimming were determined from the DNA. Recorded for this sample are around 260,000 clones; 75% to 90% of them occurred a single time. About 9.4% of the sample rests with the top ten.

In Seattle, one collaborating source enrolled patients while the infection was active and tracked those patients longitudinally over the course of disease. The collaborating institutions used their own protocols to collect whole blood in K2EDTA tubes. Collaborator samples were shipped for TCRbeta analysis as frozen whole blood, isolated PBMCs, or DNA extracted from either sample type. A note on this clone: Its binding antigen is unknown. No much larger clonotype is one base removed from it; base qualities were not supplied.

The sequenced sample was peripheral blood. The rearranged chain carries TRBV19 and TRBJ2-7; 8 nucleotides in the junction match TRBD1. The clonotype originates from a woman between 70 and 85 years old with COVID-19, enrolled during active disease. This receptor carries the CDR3 CASSGPGQGPYEQYF. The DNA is TGTGCCAGTAGCGGACCAGGACAGGGCCCCTACGAGCAGTACTTC.